This TCR beta chain comes out of a study of shared clonotypes between healthy human individuals. Germline V gene sequence: CDR1 SGDLS, CDR2 YYNGEE. The CDR3 contains 15 residues. V was cut by 4 bases and J by 4 bases, with 15 bases left in between. Into CD45RA+ naive and CD45RA-negative memory subsets, the CD4+ cells were split. The table came from immunoSEQ multiplex PCR; TCRdb's copy has only in-frame clones and leaves some out. The table has 550,000 to 700,000 clones, 73% seen once. Sequencing was carried out using memory CD4+ T cells sorted from blood. Subset meaning: CD45RA-negative fraction. The chain joins TRBV9 to TRBJ2-1, with D hard to call. The clonotype originates from a woman between 25 and 40 years old in good health. The CDR3 region is CASSLSDQKYNEQFF. CDR3 sequence (DNA): TGTGCCAGCAGCTTATCGGACCAGAAGTACAATGAGCAGTTCTTC. Supplemented by reference TRBV9 and TRBJ2-1, the full variable domain reads DSGVTQTPKHLITATGQRVTLRCSPRSGDLSVYWYQQSLDQGLQFLIQYYNGEERAKGNILERFSAQQFPDLHSELNLSSLELGDSALYFCASSLSDQKYNEQFFGPGTRLTVL.